The 28 T cell receptor beta chains in this list originate from one sample, sequenced in a study of blood T cell repertoires in COVID-19 (TCRdb year 2020). The library was produced with the immunoSEQ multiplex PCR assay. Entries here come from immuneACCESS through TCRdb and include only in-frame sequences with V and J called. Some clones fail to appear in such tables; in the studies checked, an unresolved V gene covers under half of the shortfall, and the cause of the remainder is unknown. The sample profile shows about 300,000 clones; around nine tenths of them were found once. Roughly 2.6% of the sample belongs to the ten largest clones. The sequencing input was PBMCs or T cells enriched from blood (not recorded which). The receptors originated from a woman younger than 35 who had recovered from COVID-19.

V is TRBV10-3 and J is TRBJ2-1; a possible D gene is TRBD2 (5 bases). Germline V gene sequence: CDR1 ENHRY, CDR2 SYGVKD. V lost 0 bases to trimming and J lost 4 bases, with 13 bases between them. The CDR3 contains 16 residues. CDR3 coding DNA: TGTGCCATCAGTGAGTCGTCGGGGTCGGGTTACAATGAGCAGTTCTTC. It encodes CAISESSGSGYNEQFF.

The J gene is TRBJ2-7, the V gene TRBV13; 7 nucleotides align to TRBD2. Per germline, CDR1 PRHDT and CDR2 FYEKMQ (reference sequence). The CDR3 covers 13 residues. V dropped 5 bases and J dropped 11; count of bases not matched to a gene: 12. This CDR3 is CASSGTPSGIKYF. CDR3 DNA: TGTGCCAGCAGCGGCACCCCTAGCGGAATCAAGTACTTC.

CDR3 DNA: TGTGCCACCAGCAGACAAGACAGGCCGAGACCTCACTACGAGCAGTACTTC. It translates to CATSRQDRPRPHYEQYF. The chain has TRBV15 and TRBJ2-7, with D possibly matching TRBD1 (6 bases). The CDR3 sequence is 17 residues long. CDR1 LNHNV and CDR2 YYDKDF come from the germline V gene (reference sequence). The germline V and J ends were trimmed by 2 bases and 3 bases, with 20 bases remaining between them.

As DNA, the CDR3 is TGTGCCAGCAGTTTATGGGCACGTAATCAGCCCCAGCATTTT. It codes for CASSLWARNQPQHF. The rearrangement links TRBV27 to TRBJ1-5, with D unresolved. V lost 1 base, J lost 4 bases, and 8 bases lay in between. There are 14 residues in the CDR3. Germline CDR1 and CDR2: MNHEY and SMNVEV (reference sequence).

The rearrangement links TRBV11-2 to TRBJ2-3, with TRBD1 identical over 7 bases. V shed 1 base and J 1 base; nucleotides not matched to a gene: 2. This CDR3 region has 15 residues. CDR1 is SGHAT, CDR2 FQNNGV, per germline. The CDR3 DNA reads as TGTGCCAGCAGCTTAGCCGGACAGGGCACAGATACGCAGTATTTT. This translates into CASSLAGQGTDTQYF.

CDR3 in DNA: TGTGCCAGCAGTAACAGCGGAAGTGAAGCTTTCTTT. Its protein is CASSNSGSEAFF. The rearrangement links TRBV12-3 or TRBV12-4 to TRBJ1-1; no definite D call. This CDR3 spans 12 amino acids. Trimming shortened V by 5 bases and J by 7 bases, and 11 bases separated the two germline ends.

The chain combines TRBV7-6 with TRBJ2-1; the D is unclear. From germline, CDR1 is SGHVS and CDR2 FNYEAQ. The CDR3 sequence is 13 residues long. Trimming shortened V by 1 base and J by 7 bases, and 8 bases separated the two germline ends. The CDR3 reads CASSLGGFNEQFF. CDR3 coding DNA: TGTGCCAGCAGCTTAGGCGGATTTAATGAGCAGTTCTTC.

The chain has TRBV11-2 and TRBJ1-1; 7 bases map to TRBD1. The CDR3 contains 14 residues. CDR1 is SGHAT, CDR2 FQNNGV, per germline. J gave up 4 bases and V 5 bases, and 7 bases lay outside the gene matches. The CDR3: CASSPQRGRTEAFF. CDR3 nucleotide sequence: TGTGCCAGCAGCCCGCAGAGGGGGCGCACTGAAGCTTTCTTT.

The J gene is TRBJ2-2, the V gene TRBV7-9; no firm D call. CDR1 is SEHNR and CDR2 is FQNEAQ in the germline V gene (reference sequence). The CDR3 has 14 amino acids. Trimming pared 2 bases from V and 6 bases from J, leaving 10 bases between. As DNA, the CDR3 is TGTGCCAGCAGCTTAAGCCTAGTCCCCGGGGAGCTGTTTTTT. Protein sequence: CASSLSLVPGELFF. Together with reference TRBV7-9 and TRBJ2-2, the CDR3 gives the full variable domain: DTGVSQNPRHKITKRGQNVTFRCDPISEHNRLYWYRQTLGQGPEFLTYFQNEAQLEKSRLLSDRFSAERPKGSFSTLEIQRTEQGDSAMYLCASSLSLVPGELFFGEGSRLTVL.

This clone was observed a single time. The rearrangement uses TRBV5-1 and TRBJ2-3, with D possibly matching TRBD2 (5 bases). CDR3 length: 13 amino acids. The V gene's germline CDR1 is SGHRS and CDR2 YFSETQ. V gave up 0 bases and J gave up 4 bases, with 6 bases separating them. CDR3 bases: TGCGCCAGCAGCTTGGGGCGGGCAGATACGCAGTATTTT. As protein: CASSLGRADTQYF.

The genes are TRBV2 and TRBJ1-5, with D perhaps matching TRBD1 (5 bases). This CDR3 has 14 residues. V shed 7 bases and J shed 3 bases, with 13 bases lying between them. Germline CDR1 is SNHLY and CDR2 is FYNNEI. CDR3 DNA sequence: TGTGCCAGCAAGGGCGGGACGGACAATCAGCCCCAGCATTTT. Translation: CASKGGTDNQPQHF.

V usage is TRBV5-1 and J usage is TRBJ1-4, with unresolved D. Germline V gene sequence: CDR1 SGHRS, CDR2 YFSETQ. The CDR3 sequence is 13 residues long. With 4 bases removed from V and 7 bases from J, the gap between germline ends came to 11 bases. CDR3 region: CASSTNRGEKLFF. CDR3 coding DNA: TGCGCCAGCAGCACCAACCGGGGTGAAAAACTGTTTTTT.

CDR3 residues: CASHSSSYNSPLHF. CDR3 in DNA: TGTGCCAGCCATAGCAGCTCCTATAATTCACCCCTCCACTTT. The gene calls are TRBV28 and TRBJ1-6, with D hard to call. CDR3 size: 14 residues. CDR1 and CDR2 (germline): MDHEN, SYDVKM. The ends were cut back, 8 bases at V and 0 bases at J, with 8 bases in the middle.

On this clone itself: This CDR3 is also generated by other DNA sequences in the sample. This chain joins TRBV4-3 and TRBJ2-7; no reliable D call. V lost 0 bases and J 3 bases, leaving 9 bases between the germline ends. This CDR3 spans 14 amino acids. From germline, CDR1 is LGHNA and CDR2 YSLEER. DNA of the CDR3: TGCGCCAGCAGCCAAGATCGTACTGGCTACGAGCAGTACTTC. It specifies CASSQDRTGYEQYF.

The chain has TRBV19 and TRBJ1-5, with TRBD1 identical over 7 bases. Germline V gene data show CDR1 as LNHDA and CDR2 as SQIVND (reference sequence). The CDR3 has 14 amino acids. Unmatched junction bases numbered 4, after V lost 6 bases and J lost 2 bases. CDR3 sequence (DNA): TGTGCCAGTAGCGGAACAGGGGGCAATCAGCCCCAGCATTTT. It encodes CASSGTGGNQPQHF.

The chain couples TRBV4-1 to TRBJ2-3; TRBD1 might be the D (6 bases). V lost 0 bases, J lost 5 bases, and 18 bases lay in between. Germline CDR1 reads MGHRA; CDR2 reads YSYEKL. The CDR3 has 17 residues. The CDR3 here is CASSQEGRGGSLDTQYF. CDR3 nucleotides: TGCGCCAGCAGCCAAGAGGGACGTGGGGGCTCGTTAGATACGCAGTATTTT.

The J gene is TRBJ2-1, the V gene TRBV10-1; 13 nucleotides line up with TRBD2. Germline trimming cut 6 bases from V and 9 bases from J; bases unmatched to any gene: 8. The CDR3 is 15 amino acids. Germline lookup yields CDR1 WNHNN and CDR2 SYGVQD (reference sequence). The CDR3 region is CASSGGTSGVGEQFF. CDR3 DNA sequence: TGCGCCAGCAGCGGCGGGACTAGCGGGGTAGGTGAGCAGTTCTTC.

This rearrangement joins TRBV5-1 to TRBJ2-2; D remains ambiguous. V lost 0 bases to trimming and J lost 7 bases, with 13 bases between them. The V gene's germline CDR1 is SGHRS and CDR2 YFSETQ. This CDR3 has 15 amino acids. In DNA form, the CDR3 reads TGCGCCAGCAGCTTGGGGCACTCGGCAGGCGGGGAGCTGTTTTTT. Protein: CASSLGHSAGGELFF.

The V and J genes are TRBV15 and TRBJ2-7; TRBD1 agrees at 7 bases. With 6 bases clipped from V and 3 bases from J, the junction kept 5 bases outside the gene matches. The CDR3 loop spans 13 amino acids. CDR1 is LNHNV and CDR2 is YYDKDF in the germline V gene (reference sequence). CDR3 DNA: TGTGCCACCAGGGGTCAGGGGGACTACGAGCAGTACTTC. It translates to CATRGQGDYEQYF.

The rearrangement joins TRBV11-2 to TRBJ2-1; D is unclear. Trimming removed 1 base at V and 0 bases at J, with 7 bases between. This CDR3 region has 15 residues. Germline values: CDR1 SGHAT, CDR2 FQNNGV. In DNA, the CDR3 is TGTGCCAGCAGCTTAGTGGCCATCTCCTACAATGAGCAGTTCTTC. Its protein is CASSLVAISYNEQFF.

This chain uses TRBV5-5 with TRBJ2-5; 7 nucleotides match TRBD1. With V trimmed by 4 bases and J by 4 bases, 7 bases remained unmatched. The CDR3 is made up of 14 amino acids. In germline, CDR1 is SGHKS, CDR2 YYEKEE (reference sequence). CDR3 amino acids: CASSGQGVLETQYF. DNA for the CDR3: TGTGCCAGCAGCGGCCAGGGGGTGTTAGAGACCCAGTACTTC.

The chain links TRBV7-9 to TRBJ2-7, with TRBD1 as a possible D gene (6 bases). Germline V CDR1 and CDR2: SEHNR, FQNEAQ (reference sequence). The CDR3 spans 14 residues. Trimming removed 5 bases from V and 0 bases from J, with 11 bases in between. The CDR3 here is CASSEQGNSYEQYF. CDR3 bases: TGTGCCAGCAGCGAACAGGGAAACTCCTACGAGCAGTACTTC. The whole variable domain, remainder taken from reference TRBV7-9 and TRBJ2-7, is DTGVSQNPRHKITKRGQNVTFRCDPISEHNRLYWYRQTLGQGPEFLTYFQNEAQLEKSRLLSDRFSAERPKGSFSTLEIQRTEQGDSAMYLCASSEQGNSYEQYFGPGTRLTVT.

In this sample, this clone turned up once. The J gene is TRBJ2-1, the V gene TRBV4-1; 14 bases align to TRBD2. Germline trimming cut 4 bases from V and 10 bases from J; bases unmatched to any gene: 3. The CDR3 loop spans 14 amino acids. From germline, CDR1 is MGHRA and CDR2 YSYEKL. The CDR3 DNA reads as TGCGCCAGCAGCCTAGGACTAGCGGGAGGCGAGCAGTTCTTC. Protein: CASSLGLAGGEQFF.

The chain carries TRBV5-1 and TRBJ2-2; D unresolved. The CDR3 loop spans 14 amino acids. From germline, CDR1 is SGHRS and CDR2 YFSETQ. Trimming shortened V by 3 bases and J by 1 base, and 7 bases separated the two germline ends. The CDR3 sequence: CASSSTVNTGELFF. The CDR3 bases are TGCGCCAGCAGCTCCACAGTGAACACCGGGGAGCTGTTTTTT.

This clone was seen more than once but under ten times. The V gene is TRBV5-4, the J gene TRBJ1-3; no clear D. Trimming stripped 4 bases from V and 1 base from J, with 9 bases between. This CDR3 contains 14 residues. The germline CDR1 and CDR2 sequences are SGHNT and YYREEE (reference sequence). The CDR3 DNA sequence: TGTGCCAGCAGCATAGCCTTATCTGGAAACACCATATATTTT. Protein sequence: CASSIALSGNTIYF.

The rearrangement links TRBV30 to TRBJ2-7; 8 bases fit TRBD1. With V trimmed by 0 bases and J by 5 bases, 3 bases remained unmatched. The CDR3 totals 13 residues. Germline V gives CDR1 GTSNPN, CDR2 SVGIG (reference sequence). For the CDR3, the DNA is TGTGCCTGGAGTGTGGACAGGGAAGACGAGCAGTACTTC. This gives the protein CAWSVDREDEQYF.

The V gene is TRBV5-1, the J gene TRBJ2-3; TRBD2 is a possible D gene (7 bases). Germline V gives CDR1 SGHRS, CDR2 YFSETQ. V was clipped by 4 bases and J by 0 bases, with 12 bases between them. The CDR3 loop spans 15 amino acids. The CDR3: CASSGGGSSTDTQYF. In DNA form, the CDR3 reads TGCGCCAGCAGCGGGGGGGGCTCTAGCACAGATACGCAGTATTTT.

The J gene is TRBJ2-7, the V gene TRBV19; 7 bases fit TRBD2. V trimming: 1 base; J trimming: 6 bases; junction bases outside the gene matches: 6. The CDR3 extends over 14 amino acids. Germline loops: CDR1 LNHDA, CDR2 SQIVND (reference sequence). The CDR3 reads CASSIAGGRFEQYF. DNA of the CDR3: TGTGCCAGTAGTATAGCCGGGGGGAGATTCGAGCAGTACTTC.